Listed here are 19 T cell receptor beta chains from one sample, sequenced in a study of cytomegalovirus exposure and HLA in healthy donors. With 60 Vbeta and 13 Jbeta primers, the PCR was carried out. Assay: immunoSEQ multiplex PCR; the TCRdb copy retains only in-frame clones and omits some. The sample has about 190,000 clones; approximately 78% are singletons. Sequences were obtained from PBMCs. The receptors shown here come from a male donor in good health and CMV-seronegative.

V and J are TRBV30 and TRBJ2-3; 8 nucleotides align to TRBD1. The CDR3 sequence is 17 residues long. Germline V gives CDR1 GTSNPN, CDR2 SVGIG (reference sequence). The trim removed 0 bases at V and 2 bases at J, leaving 10 bases unmatched. CDR3 sequence (DNA): TGTGCCTGGAGTGTACCCCGGGACAGGAGACTCACAGATACGCAGTATTTT. This gives the protein CAWSVPRDRRLTDTQYF. The full variable domain, with the rest looked up from reference TRBV30 and TRBJ2-3, is SQTIHQWPATLVQPVGSPLSLECTVEGTSNPNLYWYRQAAGRGLQLLFYSVGIGQISSEVPQNLSASRPQDRQFILSSKKLLLSDSGFYLCAWSVPRDRRLTDTQYFGPGTRLTVL.

The rearrangement joins TRBV4-2 to TRBJ2-2, with 9 positions matching TRBD2. V was pared by 4 bases and J by 7 bases, with 10 bases of the junction left unmatched. Germline V gene lookup returns CDR1 LGHNA and CDR2 YNFKEQ. This CDR3 has 16 residues. In nucleotides, the CDR3 is TGTGCCAGCAGCCGGGACGGCGGGAGGGTAGGCGGGGAGCTGTTTTTT. Its protein product is CASSRDGGRVGGELFF.

The genes are TRBV12-5 and TRBJ2-2; tentative D call: TRBD2 (7 bases). V shed 4 bases and J shed 5 bases, with 23 bases lying between them. The length of the CDR3 is 18 residues. The germline V gene has CDR1 LGHNT and CDR2 FRNRAP. CDR3 loop: CASGSKGGLGGLTGELFF. Written as DNA, the CDR3 is TGTGCTAGTGGTTCAAAGGGGGGGTTAGGGGGATTGACCGGGGAGCTGTTTTTT.

The rearrangement uses TRBV25-1 and TRBJ2-1; TRBD2 might be the D (5 bases). CDR1 and CDR2 (germline): MGHDK, SYGVNS. The CDR3 spans 15 residues. Trimming stripped 2 bases from V and 7 bases from J, with 15 bases between. The CDR3 nucleotides are TGTGCCAGCAGTGAAGCTTTGCGGGTCAAGAATGAGCAGTTCTTC. Residues: CASSEALRVKNEQFF.

This sequence joins TRBV29-1 and TRBJ2-3; maybe TRBD1 (6 bases). The V and J ends lost 5 bases and 4 bases respectively, with 13 bases between them. Germline loops: CDR1 SQVTM, CDR2 ANQGSEA. The CDR3 extends over 13 amino acids. The CDR3, as DNA: TGCAGCGTTTATTCCCCAGGGGCAGATACGCAGTATTTT. This encodes CSVYSPGADTQYF.

This chain links TRBV7-9 with TRBJ2-2, with D possibly TRBD2 on 6 matching bases. The CDR3 runs to 16 residues. V lost 6 bases, J lost 1 base, and 15 bases lay in between. The germline V gene has CDR1 SEHNR and CDR2 FQNEAQ (reference sequence). In DNA, the CDR3 is TGTGCCAGCAGGGAAACCGTAGCGGAGAACACCGGGGAGCTGTTTTTT. Its translation: CASRETVAENTGELFF.

The chain joins TRBV1 to TRBJ1-6; the listed D gene, TRBD1, was not tested against the DNA. TRBV1 is a documented pseudogene. The CDR3 is 18 residues long. CDR3 sequence reads: CTSSQGGDRPTFGVPLHF. Written as DNA, the CDR3 is TGCACCAGCAGCCAAGGGGGGGACAGGCCTACTTTTGGTGTCCCCCTCCACTTT.

The chain is built from TRBV6-4 and TRBJ1-2; D not resolved. The CDR3 length is 15 residues. Deletions cut 6 bases from V and 8 bases from J, with 22 bases between. Germline V gives CDR1 MRHNA, CDR2 SNTAGT. The chain's CDR3 is CASSVEQDTFSGYTF. The CDR3 DNA reads as TGTGCCAGCAGCGTCGAACAAGACACCTTCAGCGGCTACACCTTC.

The chain recombines TRBV5-1 with TRBJ2-5; 9 bases fit TRBD1. The germline gives CDR1 SGHRS, CDR2 YFSETQ. Trimming removed 3 bases from V and 5 bases from J; junction bases left unmatched: 11. This CDR3 spans 16 amino acids. Written as DNA, the CDR3 is TGCGCCAGCAGCTCCGATGGACAGGGGAGGTGGGAGACCCAGTACTTC. This encodes CASSSDGQGRWETQYF.

This sequence joins TRBV7-3 and TRBJ2-3; 8 bases fit TRBD2. J gave up 3 bases and V 3 bases, and 8 bases lay outside the gene matches. Germline CDR1 and CDR2: SGHTA and FQGTGA. The CDR3 has 16 amino acids. The CDR3, as DNA: TGTGCCAGCAGCTTGGCGGGACTAGGGGGGACAGATACGCAGTATTTT. Protein product: CASSLAGLGGTDTQYF.

The chain has TRBV7-2 and TRBJ1-1; D may be TRBD1 (6 bases). Germline CDR1 reads SGHTA; CDR2 reads FQGNSA. The CDR3 runs to 18 residues. The V end was cut by 1 base, the J end by 4 bases, with 22 bases between. CDR3 coding DNA: TGTGCCAGCAGCTTAGTAGTGCAGGGGCCTGGGGGTAGCACTGAAGCTTTCTTT. This gives the protein CASSLVVQGPGGSTEAFF.

The CDR3 here is CASSEGSFYEQYF. Written as DNA, the CDR3 is TGTGCCAGCAGTGAAGGGAGCTTCTACGAGCAGTACTTC. V usage is TRBV27 and J usage is TRBJ2-5, with a weak D call TRBD2 (5 bases). TRBJ2-7 matches the DNA end more closely, so the J call is doubtful. The CDR3 loop spans 13 amino acids. Germline CDR1 MNHEY, CDR2 SMNVEV (reference sequence).

V gene TRBV29-1 combines with J gene TRBJ1-2, with 7 bases aligning to TRBD1. The CDR3 extends over 12 amino acids. From germline, CDR1 is SQVTM and CDR2 ANQGSEA. V lost 7 bases, J lost 4 bases, and 6 bases stayed unmatched. CDR3 sequence: CSGRTGGYGYTF. Written as DNA, the CDR3 is TGCAGCGGTCGGACAGGAGGCTATGGCTACACCTTC.

The rearrangement links TRBV29-1 to TRBJ2-5; 8 bases are a match to TRBD1. V shed 7 bases and J 5 bases; nucleotides not matched to a gene: 6. The CDR3 has 12 amino acids. CDR1 SQVTM and CDR2 ANQGSEA come from the germline V gene. The CDR3 region is CSAETGEETQYF. CDR3 bases: TGCAGCGCCGAGACAGGGGAGGAGACCCAGTACTTC.

V is TRBV7-6 and J is TRBJ1-2; possible D gene TRBD1, 5 bases. This CDR3 spans 14 amino acids. Germline loops: CDR1 SGHVS, CDR2 FNYEAQ. Trimming cost V 3 bases and J 7 bases, with 15 bases left between them. The CDR3 here is CASSFGGSSTGYTF. In DNA form, the CDR3 reads TGTGCCAGCAGCTTCGGGGGGTCTTCTACTGGCTACACCTTC.

The J gene is TRBJ2-1, the V gene TRBV4-2; 9 nucleotides line up with TRBD2. V trimming: 0 bases; J trimming: 2 bases; junction bases outside the gene matches: 8. The germline CDR1 and CDR2 sequences are LGHNA and YNFKEQ. CDR3 length equals 18 residues. CDR3 amino acids: CASSQDPPSGIPYNEQFF. CDR3 nucleotide sequence: TGTGCCAGCAGCCAAGATCCCCCTAGCGGGATACCCTACAATGAGCAGTTCTTC.

This chain uses TRBV5-1 with TRBJ2-5; 7 nucleotides match TRBD2. The CDR3 has 14 residues. Looked up from germline, CDR1 is SGHRS and CDR2 is YFSETQ. V gave up 4 bases and J gave up 2 bases; unmatched junction bases: 5. DNA for the CDR3: TGCGCCAGCAGCATGGGGACTACTCAAGAGACCCAGTACTTC. It is translated as CASSMGTTQETQYF.

The V gene is TRBV7-8, the J gene TRBJ2-5; 9 nucleotides agree with TRBD2. The CDR3 loop spans 15 amino acids. V shed 5 bases, J shed 5 bases, and the junction held 9 bases outside the gene matches. The germline CDR1 and CDR2 sequences are SGHVS and FQNEAQ. CDR3 sequence reads: CASSGGSGGFETQYF. The CDR3 region has the DNA TGTGCCAGCAGCGGGGGTAGCGGGGGATTTGAGACCCAGTACTTC.

The rearrangement links TRBV6-5 to TRBJ1-6; D may be TRBD1 (5 bases). V was trimmed by 6 bases and J by 6 bases, leaving 15 bases between them. The length of the CDR3 is 15 residues. Germline assignment: CDR1 MNHEY and CDR2 SVGAGI. CDR3 bases: TGTGCCAGCAGACTTACAGGCGCCCTTAATTCACCCCTCCACTTT. It codes for CASRLTGALNSPLHF.